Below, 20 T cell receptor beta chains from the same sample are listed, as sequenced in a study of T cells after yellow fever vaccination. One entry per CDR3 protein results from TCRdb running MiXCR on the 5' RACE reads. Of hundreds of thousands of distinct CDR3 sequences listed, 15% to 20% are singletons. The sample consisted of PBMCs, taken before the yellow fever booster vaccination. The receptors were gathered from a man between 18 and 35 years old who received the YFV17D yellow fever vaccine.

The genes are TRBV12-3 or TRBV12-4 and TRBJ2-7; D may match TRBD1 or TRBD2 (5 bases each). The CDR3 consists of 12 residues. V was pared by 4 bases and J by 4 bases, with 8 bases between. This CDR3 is CASSWGRYEQYV. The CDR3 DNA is TGTGCCAGCAGTTGGGGACGATACGAGCAGTACGTC.

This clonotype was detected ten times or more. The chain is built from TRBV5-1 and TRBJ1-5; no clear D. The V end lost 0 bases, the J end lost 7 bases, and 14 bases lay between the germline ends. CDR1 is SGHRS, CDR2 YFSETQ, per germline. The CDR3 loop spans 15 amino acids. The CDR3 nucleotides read TGCGCCAGCAGCTTGGCCGGAACACGAGGCCAGCCCCAGCATTTT. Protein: CASSLAGTRGQPQHF.

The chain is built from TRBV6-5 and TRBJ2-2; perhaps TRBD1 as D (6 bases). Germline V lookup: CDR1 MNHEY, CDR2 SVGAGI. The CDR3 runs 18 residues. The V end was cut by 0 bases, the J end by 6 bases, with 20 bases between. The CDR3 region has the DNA TGTGCCAGCAGTTACTCGGGGACCCCCTTCGAGGGGGCCGGGGAGCTGTTTTTT. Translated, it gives CASSYSGTPFEGAGELFF.

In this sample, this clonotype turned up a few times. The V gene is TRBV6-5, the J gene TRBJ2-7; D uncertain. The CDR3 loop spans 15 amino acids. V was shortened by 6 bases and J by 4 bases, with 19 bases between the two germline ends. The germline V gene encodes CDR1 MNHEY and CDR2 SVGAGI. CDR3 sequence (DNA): TGTGCCAGCAGCTCCTCAGGAGTGCCCGGGTACGAGCAGTACTTC. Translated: CASSSSGVPGYEQYF.

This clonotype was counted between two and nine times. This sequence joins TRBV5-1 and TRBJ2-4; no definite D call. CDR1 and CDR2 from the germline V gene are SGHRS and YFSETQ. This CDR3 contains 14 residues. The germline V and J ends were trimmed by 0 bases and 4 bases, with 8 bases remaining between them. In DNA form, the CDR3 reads TGCGCCAGCAGCTTGGTTGGGGTAAAAAACATTCAGTACTTC. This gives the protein CASSLVGVKNIQYF.

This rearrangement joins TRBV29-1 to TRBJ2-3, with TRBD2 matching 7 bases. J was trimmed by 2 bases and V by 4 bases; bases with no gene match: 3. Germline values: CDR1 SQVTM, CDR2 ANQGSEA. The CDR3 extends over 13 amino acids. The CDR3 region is CSVAREVTDTQYF. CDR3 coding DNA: TGCAGCGTTGCTCGGGAGGTCACAGATACGCAGTATTTT.

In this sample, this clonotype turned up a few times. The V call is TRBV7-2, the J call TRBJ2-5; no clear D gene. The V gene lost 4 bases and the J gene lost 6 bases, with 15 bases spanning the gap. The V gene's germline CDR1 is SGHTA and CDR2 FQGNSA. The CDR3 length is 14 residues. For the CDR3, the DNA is TGTGCCAGCAGCTATTGGACGGAAACGAAGACCCAGTACTTC. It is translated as CASSYWTETKTQYF.

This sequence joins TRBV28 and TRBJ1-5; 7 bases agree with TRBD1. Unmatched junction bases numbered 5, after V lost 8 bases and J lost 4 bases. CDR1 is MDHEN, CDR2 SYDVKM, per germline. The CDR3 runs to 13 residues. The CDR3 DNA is TGTGCCAGCCGGGACAGCTTTAATCAGCCCCAGCATTTT. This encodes CASRDSFNQPQHF.

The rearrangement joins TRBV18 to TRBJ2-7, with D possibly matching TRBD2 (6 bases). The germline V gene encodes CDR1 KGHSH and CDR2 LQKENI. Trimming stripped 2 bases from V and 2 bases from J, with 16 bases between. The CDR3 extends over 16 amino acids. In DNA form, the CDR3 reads TGTGCCAGCTCACCAACGCCGGGGGTTCGTGCCTACGAGCAGTACTTC. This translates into CASSPTPGVRAYEQYF.

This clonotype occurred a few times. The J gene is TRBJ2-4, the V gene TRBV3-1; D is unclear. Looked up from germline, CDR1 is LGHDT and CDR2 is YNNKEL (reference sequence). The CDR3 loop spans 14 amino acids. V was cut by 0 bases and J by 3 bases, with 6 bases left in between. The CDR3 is CASSQEGIKNIQYF. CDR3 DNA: TGTGCCAGCAGCCAAGAAGGCATCAAAAACATTCAGTACTTC. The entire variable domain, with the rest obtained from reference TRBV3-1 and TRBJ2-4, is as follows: DTAVSQTPKYLVTQMGNDKSIKCEQNLGHDTMYWYKQDSKKFLKIMFSYNNKELIINETVPNRFSPKSPDKAHLNLHINSLELGDSAVYFCASSQEGIKNIQYFGAGTRLSVL.

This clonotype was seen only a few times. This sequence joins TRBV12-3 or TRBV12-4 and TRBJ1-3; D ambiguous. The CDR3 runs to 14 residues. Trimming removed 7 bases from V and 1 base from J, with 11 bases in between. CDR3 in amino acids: CASTRRASGNTIYF. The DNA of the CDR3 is TGTGCCAGCACCCGACGGGCTTCTGGAAACACCATATATTTT.

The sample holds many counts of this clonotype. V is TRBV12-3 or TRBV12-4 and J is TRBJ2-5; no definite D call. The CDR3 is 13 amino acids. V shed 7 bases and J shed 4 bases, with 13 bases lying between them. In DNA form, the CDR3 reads TGTGCCAGCACCCATCGCAGCTTAGAGACCCAGTACTTC. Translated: CASTHRSLETQYF.

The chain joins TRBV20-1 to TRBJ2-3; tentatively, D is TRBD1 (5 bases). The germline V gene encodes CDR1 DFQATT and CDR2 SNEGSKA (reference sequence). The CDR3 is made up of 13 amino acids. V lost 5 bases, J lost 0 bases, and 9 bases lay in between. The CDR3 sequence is CSAEDSSTDTQYF. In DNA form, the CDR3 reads TGCAGTGCTGAAGACAGTAGCACAGATACGCAGTATTTT.

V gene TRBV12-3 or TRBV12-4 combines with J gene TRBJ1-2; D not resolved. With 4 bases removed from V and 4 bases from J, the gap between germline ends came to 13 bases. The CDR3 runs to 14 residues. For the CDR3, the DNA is TGTGCCAGCAGTTCCCCCCCGGCCCTCTATGGCTACACCTTC. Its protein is CASSSPPALYGYTF.

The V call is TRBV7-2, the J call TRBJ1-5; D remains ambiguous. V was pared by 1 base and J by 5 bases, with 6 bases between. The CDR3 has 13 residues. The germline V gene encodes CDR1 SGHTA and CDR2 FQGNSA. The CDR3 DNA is TGTGCCAGCAGCTTAGTGGAGGATCAGCCCCAGCATTTT. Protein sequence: CASSLVEDQPQHF.

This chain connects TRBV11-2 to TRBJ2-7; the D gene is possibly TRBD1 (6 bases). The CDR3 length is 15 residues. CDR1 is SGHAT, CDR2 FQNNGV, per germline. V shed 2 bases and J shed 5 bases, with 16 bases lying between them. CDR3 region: CASSLLPGVPHEQYF. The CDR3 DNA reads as TGTGCCAGCAGCTTACTACCAGGGGTTCCCCACGAGCAGTACTTC.

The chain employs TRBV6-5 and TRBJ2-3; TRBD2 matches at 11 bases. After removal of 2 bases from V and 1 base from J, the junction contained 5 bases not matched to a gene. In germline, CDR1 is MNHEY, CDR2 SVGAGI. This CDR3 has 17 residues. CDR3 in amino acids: CASSYGASGGRTDTQYF. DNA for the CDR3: TGTGCCAGCAGTTACGGGGCTAGCGGGGGGCGCACAGATACGCAGTATTTT.

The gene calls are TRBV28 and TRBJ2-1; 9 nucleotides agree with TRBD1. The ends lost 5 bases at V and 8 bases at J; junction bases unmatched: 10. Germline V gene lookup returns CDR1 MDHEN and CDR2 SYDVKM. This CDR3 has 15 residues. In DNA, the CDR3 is TGTGCCAGCAGTCCTCCGGGACAGGGATTTCATGAGCAGTTCTTC. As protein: CASSPPGQGFHEQFF.

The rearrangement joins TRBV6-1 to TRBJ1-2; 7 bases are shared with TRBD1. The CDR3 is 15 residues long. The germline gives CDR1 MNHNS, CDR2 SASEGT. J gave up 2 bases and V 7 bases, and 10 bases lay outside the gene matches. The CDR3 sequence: CASTEQGLGNYGYTF. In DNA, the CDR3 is TGTGCCAGCACCGAACAGGGGCTGGGGAACTATGGCTACACCTTC.

This chain's CDR3 is CASTGTSVLIRDTQYF. CDR3 bases: TGTGCCAGCACCGGGACTAGCGTTCTCATCCGGGATACGCAGTATTTT. The V call is TRBV6-1, the J call TRBJ2-3, with 10 bases aligning to TRBD2. The CDR3 contains 16 residues. Germline values: CDR1 MNHNS, CDR2 SASEGT. Trimming cost V 7 bases and J 6 bases; bases outside gene matches: 13.